The 27 T cell receptor beta chains presented below share a single source sample, sequenced in a study of blood T cell repertoires in COVID-19. The assay was immunoSEQ multiplex PCR, and TCRdb's table has in-frame clones only and misses some. The table lists 150,000 to 200,000 clones, roughly 77% of them singletons. Material: peripheral blood. The source of these receptors is a human donor in a cohort sampled during active COVID-19.

This chain uses TRBV19 with TRBJ1-5; unclear D gene. CDR3 size: 12 residues. V lost 8 bases to trimming and J lost 6 bases, with 11 bases between them. The germline gives CDR1 LNHDA, CDR2 SQIVND (reference sequence). The CDR3 region is CASQAPAQPQHF. CDR3 coding DNA: TGTGCCAGTCAGGCCCCCGCTCAGCCCCAGCATTTT.

The chain has TRBV10-3 and TRBJ2-1; tentative D call: TRBD1 (6 bases). CDR1 is ENHRY and CDR2 is SYGVKD in the germline V gene. The length of the CDR3 is 12 residues. The V end lost 6 bases, the J end lost 7 bases, and 10 bases lay between the germline ends. The CDR3 protein is CAISRQENEQFF. CDR3 DNA sequence: TGTGCCATCAGCCGACAGGAAAATGAGCAGTTCTTC.

This clone was recorded many times. The chain carries TRBV28 and TRBJ1-5; TRBD1 matches 9 bases. Germline values: CDR1 MDHEN, CDR2 SYDVKM. With V trimmed by 5 bases and J by 3 bases, 2 bases remained unmatched. The CDR3 consists of 14 residues. CDR3 DNA: TGTGCCAGCAGTCGGGACAGGGTCAATCAGCCCCAGCATTTT. The encoded protein is CASSRDRVNQPQHF.

V and J are TRBV19 and TRBJ1-5, with D tentatively TRBD1 (6 bases). This CDR3 is built from 14 residues. Germline V gene lookup returns CDR1 LNHDA and CDR2 SQIVND (reference sequence). Trimming cost V 7 bases and J 7 bases, with 17 bases left between them. Here the CDR3 reads CASMIQGPGQPQHF. The CDR3, as DNA: TGTGCCAGTATGATACAGGGCCCCGGGCAGCCCCAGCATTTT.

The V call is TRBV9, the J call TRBJ2-1; 11 bases are a match to TRBD2. The CDR3 spans 15 residues. In germline, CDR1 is SGDLS, CDR2 YYNGEE. Trimming removed 2 bases from V and 7 bases from J; junction bases left unmatched: 5. The CDR3, as DNA: TGTGCCAGCAGCGTTCGAACTAGCGGGAGAAATGAGCAGTTCTTC. Its protein product is CASSVRTSGRNEQFF.

V and J are TRBV27 and TRBJ2-7; the match to TRBD1 covers 10 bases. Germline V gene data show CDR1 as MNHEY and CDR2 as SMNVEV (reference sequence). J lost 0 bases, V lost 4 bases, and 3 bases had no gene match. This CDR3 contains 15 residues. The CDR3 is CASSSGQGGSYEQYF. In DNA, the CDR3 is TGTGCCAGCAGTTCCGGACAGGGGGGCTCCTACGAGCAGTACTTC.

CDR3 amino acids: CATSDKGQGNEKLFF. Written as DNA, the CDR3 is TGTGCCACCAGTGATAAGGGACAGGGCAATGAAAAACTGTTTTTT. The chain employs TRBV24-1 and TRBJ1-4; TRBD1 agrees at 9 bases. V shed 3 bases, J shed 5 bases, and the junction held 3 bases outside the gene matches. In germline, CDR1 is KGHDR, CDR2 SFDVKD. The CDR3 covers 15 residues.

The chain links TRBV19 to TRBJ2-1, with 9 nucleotides matching TRBD1. The ends lost 3 bases at V and 8 bases at J; junction bases unmatched: 8. The CDR3 loop spans 15 amino acids. Germline V gene lookup returns CDR1 LNHDA and CDR2 SQIVND (reference sequence). CDR3 sequence reads: CASSMGQGSHDEQFF. For the CDR3, the DNA is TGTGCCAGTAGTATGGGACAGGGAAGTCACGATGAGCAGTTCTTC.

The chain employs TRBV12-3 or TRBV12-4 and TRBJ1-1; weak D call: TRBD1 (6 bases). CDR3 size: 13 residues. V lost 6 bases and J 3 bases, leaving 11 bases between the germline ends. CDR3 amino acids: CASSLRGDTEAFF. As DNA, the CDR3 is TGTGCCAGCAGCCTCAGGGGAGACACTGAAGCTTTCTTT.

The J gene is TRBJ1-2, the V gene TRBV15; weak D call: TRBD1 (5 bases). Germline CDR1 LNHNV, CDR2 YYDKDF (reference sequence). There are 14 residues in the CDR3. The V and J ends lost 1 base and 4 bases respectively, with 10 bases between them. CDR3 DNA: TGTGCCACCAGCAGAGTCGACAGTGGCTATGGCTACACCTTC. This encodes CATSRVDSGYGYTF.

V gene TRBV9 combines with J gene TRBJ2-3; 15 bases map to TRBD2. V trimming: 3 bases; J trimming: 6 bases; junction bases outside the gene matches: 14. Per the germline V gene, CDR1 is SGDLS and CDR2 is YYNGEE. The CDR3 is 19 amino acids. The CDR3 spells CASSAAMGLAGGWGDTQYF. For the CDR3, the DNA is TGTGCCAGCAGCGCGGCTATGGGACTAGCGGGGGGCTGGGGGGATACGCAGTATTTT.

V and J are TRBV3-1 (or the pseudogene TRBV3-2) and TRBJ2-4; no clear D. Germline V gene lookup returns CDR1 LGHDT and CDR2 YNNKEL (reference sequence). The CDR3 is 16 amino acids. V shed 1 base and J shed 4 bases, with 14 bases lying between them. The CDR3 sequence: CASSQAPKSTKNIQYF. The CDR3, as DNA: TGTGCCAGCAGCCAAGCCCCCAAGAGTACTAAAAACATTCAGTACTTC.

The V gene is TRBV18, the J gene TRBJ2-1; the D is unclear. Germline lookup yields CDR1 KGHSH and CDR2 LQKENI. The V end lost 5 bases, the J end lost 5 bases, and 10 bases lay between the germline ends. CDR3 length equals 13 residues. The CDR3 DNA follows: TGTGCCAGCTCAACGAAGCGAAACAATGAGCAGTTCTTC. The encoded protein is CASSTKRNNEQFF.

The V call is TRBV6-5, the J call TRBJ2-7, with D perhaps matching TRBD1 (6 bases). Per the germline V gene, CDR1 is MNHEY and CDR2 is SVGAGI. V shed 0 bases and J shed 0 bases, with 12 bases lying between them. The CDR3 is made up of 16 amino acids. The CDR3 region is CASSYSEPGVSYEQYF. The CDR3 bases are TGTGCCAGCAGTTACTCCGAGCCAGGGGTCTCCTACGAGCAGTACTTC.

The CDR3 sequence is CASIGIQAGGPNEQFF. CDR3 nucleotide sequence: TGTGCCAGCATAGGGATTCAAGCGGGGGGGCCGAATGAGCAGTTCTTC. J is TRBJ2-1 and V is TRBV28; 10 bases are shared with TRBD2. CDR1 is MDHEN, CDR2 SYDVKM, per germline. J was trimmed by 7 bases and V by 7 bases; bases with no gene match: 13. The CDR3 loop spans 16 amino acids.

This chain joins TRBV9 and TRBJ2-7; possibly TRBD2 for D (5 bases). The germline V and J ends were trimmed by 4 bases and 1 base, with 12 bases remaining between them. This CDR3 spans 14 amino acids. CDR1 SGDLS and CDR2 YYNGEE come from the germline V gene. CDR3 sequence: CASSPRRTSYEQYF. The CDR3, as DNA: TGTGCCAGCAGCCCACGGAGGACTTCCTACGAGCAGTACTTC.

This clone was seen a single time. The genes are TRBV11-3 and TRBJ2-7; TRBD1 might be the D (6 bases). Germline loops: CDR1 SGHNT, CDR2 YENEEA. V dropped 3 bases and J dropped 7 bases, with 10 bases sitting between them. The CDR3 is 12 amino acids. The CDR3 is CASSFGGQEQYF. CDR3 bases: TGTGCCAGCAGCTTTGGGGGCCAAGAGCAGTACTTC.

This sequence joins TRBV30 and TRBJ1-2; 10 nucleotides agree with TRBD1. Trimming at V came to 3 bases and at J to 3 bases, leaving 10 bases not matched to a gene. The CDR3 is 16 amino acids. Germline-derived CDR1 and CDR2 are GTSNPN and SVGIG (reference sequence). The CDR3 reads CAWRPPGTGADYGYTF. The CDR3 DNA is TGTGCCTGGAGACCCCCCGGGACAGGGGCCGACTATGGCTACACCTTC.

The DNA for the CDR3 is TGCGCCAGCAGGGGGGACAGGATCACAGATACGCAGTATTTT. Translated: CASRGDRITDTQYF. This chain connects TRBV10-2 to TRBJ2-3, with TRBD1 identical over 8 bases. This CDR3 has 14 residues. Germline values: CDR1 WSHSY, CDR2 SAAADI. Trimming removed 6 bases from V and 2 bases from J; junction bases left unmatched: 4.

Concerning this clone: The sample has other DNA sequences that encode this CDR3 too. This rearrangement joins TRBV6-1 to TRBJ1-6; D gene unclear. Germline CDR1 reads MNHNS; CDR2 reads SASEGT. Between the trimmed V and J ends, which lost 2 bases and 0 bases, there was a span of 11 bases. CDR3 length: 17 amino acids. The CDR3 is CASSESPGSSYNSPLHF. CDR3 DNA sequence: TGTGCCAGCAGTGAAAGTCCCGGGAGCTCCTATAATTCACCCCTCCACTTT.

The chain has TRBV6-5 and TRBJ2-2; D gene ambiguous. CDR3 size: 13 residues. Per the germline V gene, CDR1 is MNHEY and CDR2 is SVGAGI. V lost 5 bases to trimming and J lost 8 bases, with 12 bases between them. CDR3 protein: CASSLQPPGELFF. The CDR3 nucleotides read TGTGCCAGCAGTCTACAGCCACCAGGGGAGCTGTTTTTT.

V and J are TRBV4-3 and TRBJ2-3, with 9 bases matching TRBD2. There are 16 residues in the CDR3. V lost 5 bases, J lost 2 bases, and 8 bases stayed unmatched. Germline V gene sequence: CDR1 LGHNA, CDR2 YSLEER. The CDR3 reads CASSLRLAEITDTQYF. CDR3 nucleotides: TGCGCCAGCAGCTTACGACTAGCGGAGATCACAGATACGCAGTATTTT.

This chain links TRBV9 with TRBJ2-5; tentative D call: TRBD2 (6 bases). Trimming left V 2 bases short and J 5 bases short, with 10 bases between. Germline V CDR1 and CDR2: SGDLS, YYNGEE. CDR3 length: 13 amino acids. The CDR3 reads CASSVGGDETQYF. DNA for the CDR3: TGTGCCAGCAGCGTTGGAGGGGATGAGACCCAGTACTTC.

The rearrangement joins TRBV7-3 to TRBJ2-3; a possible D gene is TRBD1 (6 bases). Trimming left V 5 bases short and J 6 bases short, with 18 bases between. The germline V gene has CDR1 SGHTA and CDR2 FQGTGA. The CDR3 sequence is 15 residues long. CDR3 residues: CASSQGQTRSDTQYF. The CDR3 DNA reads TGTGCCAGCAGCCAAGGACAGACCAGGTCGGATACGCAGTATTTT. Variable domain in full (rest from reference TRBV7-3 and TRBJ2-3): GAGVSQTPSNKVTEKGKYVELRCDPISGHTALYWYRQSLGQGPEFLIYFQGTGAADDSGLPNDRFFAVRPEGSVSTLKIQRTERGDSAVYLCASSQGQTRSDTQYFGPGTRLTVL.

This clone was detected only once. V gene TRBV19 combines with J gene TRBJ2-3, with 9 bases aligning to TRBD2. The germline V gene encodes CDR1 LNHDA and CDR2 SQIVND (reference sequence). V lost 1 base, J lost 0 bases, and 2 bases stayed unmatched. The CDR3 sequence is 16 residues long. DNA of the CDR3: TGTGCCAGTAGTATAGGGAGCGGGAGGAGCACAGATACGCAGTATTTT. Translating gives CASSIGSGRSTDTQYF.

The chain combines TRBV9 with TRBJ1-2; a possible D gene is TRBD1 (5 bases). The CDR3 has 14 amino acids. The V and J ends lost 3 bases and 2 bases respectively, with 11 bases between them. Germline V gene lookup returns CDR1 SGDLS and CDR2 YYNGEE. Here the CDR3 reads CASSGGAGNYGYTF. CDR3 bases: TGTGCCAGCAGCGGGGGCGCCGGCAACTATGGCTACACCTTC.

The chain joins TRBV11-3 to TRBJ2-2; 7 bases align to TRBD2. Germline-derived CDR1 and CDR2 are SGHNT and YENEEA. The CDR3 has 17 residues. The J segment lost 4 bases and the V segment lost 0 bases, leaving 8 bases of the junction unmatched. The CDR3 reads CASSLDRLAGLTGELFF. In DNA form, the CDR3 reads TGTGCCAGCAGCTTAGATCGGTTAGCGGGTCTCACCGGGGAGCTGTTTTTT.